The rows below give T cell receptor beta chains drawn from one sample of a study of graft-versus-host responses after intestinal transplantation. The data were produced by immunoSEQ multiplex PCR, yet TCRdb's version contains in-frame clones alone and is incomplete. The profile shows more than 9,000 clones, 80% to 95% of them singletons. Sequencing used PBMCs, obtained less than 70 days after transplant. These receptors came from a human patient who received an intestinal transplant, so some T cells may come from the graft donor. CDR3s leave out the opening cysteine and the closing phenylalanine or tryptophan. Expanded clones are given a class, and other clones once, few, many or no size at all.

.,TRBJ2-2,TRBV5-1,ASSLRGDSGELF
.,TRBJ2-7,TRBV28,ASSRLGRDSSVWEQY
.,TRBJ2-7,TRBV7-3,ASSPPGTNDKDSYEQY
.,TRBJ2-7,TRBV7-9,ASTAAGYEQY
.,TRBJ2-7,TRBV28,ASGEQGNVRYEQY
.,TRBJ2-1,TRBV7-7,ASSPGPSSYNEQF
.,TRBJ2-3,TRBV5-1,ASSFRSVDTQY
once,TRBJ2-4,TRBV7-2,ASSLVGLAIINIQY
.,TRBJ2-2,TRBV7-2,ASSLEASDTGELF
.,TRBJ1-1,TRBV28,ASSLSLGRVNTEAF
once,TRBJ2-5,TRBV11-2,ASSLDRSETQY
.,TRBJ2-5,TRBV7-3,ASSRGQQETQY
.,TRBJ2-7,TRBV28,ASSLDPGQGTYEQY
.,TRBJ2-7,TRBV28,ASSFSEGAHEQY
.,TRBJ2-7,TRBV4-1,ASSQVTGGSYEQY
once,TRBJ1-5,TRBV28,ASNFRSSGNQPQH
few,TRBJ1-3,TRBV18,ASSPPAGQGNTIY
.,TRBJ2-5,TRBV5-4,ASSLTSGTQY
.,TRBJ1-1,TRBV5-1,ASSLVGPEAF
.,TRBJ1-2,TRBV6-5,ATWDTDYGYT
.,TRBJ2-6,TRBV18,ASSMLRDLQSRANVLT
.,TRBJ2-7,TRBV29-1,SVYASSSYEQY